A single sample is the source of the 6 T cell receptor beta chains below, sequenced in a study of cytomegalovirus exposure and HLA in healthy donors. The PCR had 60 Vbeta and 13 Jbeta primers. Sequencing used immunoSEQ multiplex PCR; TCRdb keeps in-frame clones, though not all of them. The sample lists some 150,000 clones, about 82% occurring once. Sequenced material: PBMCs. All receptors come from a male donor in good health and CMV-seronegative.

The V gene is TRBV6-5, the J gene TRBJ1-2; D not resolved. With 4 bases removed from V and 2 bases from J, the gap between germline ends came to 5 bases. CDR1 and CDR2 from the germline V gene are MNHEY and SVGAGI. The CDR3 extends over 12 amino acids. The chain's CDR3 is CASSSTNYGYTF. CDR3 coding DNA: TGTGCCAGCAGTTCTACGAACTATGGCTACACCTTC.

The chain combines TRBV6-5 with TRBJ2-7; D is possibly TRBD2 (5 bases). CDR1 is MNHEY, CDR2 SVGAGI, per germline. The CDR3 runs to 15 residues. Trimming took off 8 bases at V and 2 bases at J, with 19 bases between the two ends. CDR3 in DNA: TGTGCCAGCGGGCGAAAAAGCGGAGGAGCCTACGAGCAGTACTTC. This translates into CASGRKSGGAYEQYF.

This clone has a handful of counts. CDR3 sequence (DNA): TGTGCCAGTAGTTCCGGGACAGGGGCCATCTATGGCTACACCTTC. As protein: CASSSGTGAIYGYTF. V and J are TRBV19 and TRBJ1-2; 10 nucleotides align to TRBD1. The CDR3 is 15 residues long. V shed 5 bases and J 4 bases; nucleotides not matched to a gene: 7. Looked up from germline, CDR1 is LNHDA and CDR2 is SQIVND (reference sequence).

CDR3 amino acids: CASSQAAGQFYEQYF. CDR3 sequence (DNA): TGCGCCAGCAGCCAAGCGGCAGGGCAATTTTACGAGCAGTACTTC. This chain uses TRBV4-3 with TRBJ2-7, with a possible D match to TRBD1 (5 bases). V was pared by 1 base and J by 4 bases, with 14 bases between. The CDR3 is made up of 15 amino acids. Germline V gene data show CDR1 as LGHNA and CDR2 as YSLEER.

The chain has TRBV28 and TRBJ2-1; 9 nucleotides line up with TRBD1. Germline CDR1 MDHEN, CDR2 SYDVKM. This CDR3 is 14 amino acids long. Trimming at V came to 2 bases and at J to 8 bases, leaving 4 bases not matched to a gene. In DNA form, the CDR3 reads TGTGCCAGCAGTTTAGGGACAGGGAGAGATGAGCAGTTCTTC. Its protein product is CASSLGTGRDEQFF.

The chain recombines TRBV7-2 with TRBJ2-1; D is unresolved. Trimming stripped 3 bases from V and 8 bases from J, with 14 bases between. Germline V CDR1 and CDR2: SGHTA, FQGNSA. The CDR3 loop spans 14 amino acids. The CDR3 DNA sequence: TGTGCCAGCAGCTTTAGAGGTCCCTGGGATGAGCAGTTCTTC. Translating it yields CASSFRGPWDEQFF. The variable domain in full, with the rest retrieved from reference TRBV7-2 and TRBJ2-1, is GAGVSQSPSNKVTEKGKDVELRCDPISGHTALYWYRQSLGQGLEFLIYFQGNSAPDKSGLPSDRFSAERTGGSVSTLTIQRTQQEDSAVYLCASSFRGPWDEQFFGPGTRLTVL.